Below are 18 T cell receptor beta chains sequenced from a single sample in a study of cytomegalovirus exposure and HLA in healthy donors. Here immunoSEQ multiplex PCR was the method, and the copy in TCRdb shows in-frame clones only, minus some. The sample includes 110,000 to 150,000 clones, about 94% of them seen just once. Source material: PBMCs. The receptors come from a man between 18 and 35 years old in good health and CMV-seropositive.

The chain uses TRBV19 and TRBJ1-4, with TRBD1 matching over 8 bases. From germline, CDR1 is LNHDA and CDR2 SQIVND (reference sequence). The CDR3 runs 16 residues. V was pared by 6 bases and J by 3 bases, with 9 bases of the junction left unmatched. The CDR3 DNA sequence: TGTGCCAGTAGGAACCGGGCAGGGGGCTCTAATGAAAAACTGTTTTTT. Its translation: CASRNRAGGSNEKLFF.

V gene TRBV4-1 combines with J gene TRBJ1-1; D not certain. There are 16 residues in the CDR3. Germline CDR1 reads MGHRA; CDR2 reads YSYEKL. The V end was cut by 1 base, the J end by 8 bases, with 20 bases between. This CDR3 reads CASSQGYLQVLQEAFF. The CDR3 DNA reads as TGCGCCAGCAGCCAAGGGTACCTCCAGGTCCTGCAGGAAGCTTTCTTT.

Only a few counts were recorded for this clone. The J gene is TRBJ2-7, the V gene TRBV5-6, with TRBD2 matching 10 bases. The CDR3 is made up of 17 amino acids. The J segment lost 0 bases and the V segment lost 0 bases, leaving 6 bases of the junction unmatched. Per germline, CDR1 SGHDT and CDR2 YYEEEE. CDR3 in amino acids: CASSLGTSGDYSYEQYF. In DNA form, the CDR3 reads TGTGCCAGCAGCTTGGGAACTAGCGGGGACTACTCCTACGAGCAGTACTTC. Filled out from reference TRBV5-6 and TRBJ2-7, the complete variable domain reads DAGVTQSPTHLIKTRGQQVTLRCSPKSGHDTVSWYQQALGQGPQFIFQYYEEEERQRGNFPDRFSGHQFPNYSSELNVNALLLGDSALYLCASSLGTSGDYSYEQYFGPGTRLTVT.

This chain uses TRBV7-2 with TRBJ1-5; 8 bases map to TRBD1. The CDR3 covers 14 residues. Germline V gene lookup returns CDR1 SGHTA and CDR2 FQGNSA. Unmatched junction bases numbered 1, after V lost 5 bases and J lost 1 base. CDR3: CASSGQGSNQPQHF. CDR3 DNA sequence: TGTGCCAGCAGCGGACAGGGCAGCAATCAGCCCCAGCATTTT.

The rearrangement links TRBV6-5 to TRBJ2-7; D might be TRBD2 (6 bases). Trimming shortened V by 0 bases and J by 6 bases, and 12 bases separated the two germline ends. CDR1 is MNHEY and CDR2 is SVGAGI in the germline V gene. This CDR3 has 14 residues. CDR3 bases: TGTGCCAGCAGTTACTCGGGCGGGATGGCCGAGCAGTACTTC. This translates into CASSYSGGMAEQYF.

The chain's CDR3 is CASSWGVNQETQYF. As DNA, the CDR3 is TGTGCCAGCAGTTGGGGGGTAAACCAAGAGACCCAGTACTTC. The chain carries TRBV28 and TRBJ2-5; possibly TRBD2 for D (6 bases). The germline CDR1 and CDR2 sequences are MDHEN and SYDVKM. Trimming took off 4 bases at V and 0 bases at J, with 9 bases between the two ends. CDR3 length equals 14 residues.

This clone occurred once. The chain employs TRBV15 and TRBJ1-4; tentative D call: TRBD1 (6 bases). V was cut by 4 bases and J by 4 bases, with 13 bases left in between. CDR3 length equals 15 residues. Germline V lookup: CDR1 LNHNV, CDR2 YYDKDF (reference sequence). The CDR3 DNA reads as TGTGCCACCAGCAACAGGGCGAGGGGTAATGAAAAACTGTTTTTT. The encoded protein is CATSNRARGNEKLFF.

The CDR3: CASSLRGSGTEAFF. In DNA form, the CDR3 reads TGTGCCAGCAGCTTAAGGGGATCGGGCACTGAAGCTTTCTTT. V usage is TRBV7-2 and J usage is TRBJ1-1; a possible D gene is TRBD1 (5 bases). Between the trimmed V and J ends, which lost 2 bases and 4 bases, there was a span of 11 bases. The germline gives CDR1 SGHTA, CDR2 FQGNSA. The CDR3 totals 14 residues. Full variable domain (outside the CDR3, taken from reference TRBV7-2 and TRBJ1-1): GAGVSQSPSNKVTEKGKDVELRCDPISGHTALYWYRQSLGQGLEFLIYFQGNSAPDKSGLPSDRFSAERTGGSVSTLTIQRTQQEDSAVYLCASSLRGSGTEAFFGQGTRLTVV.

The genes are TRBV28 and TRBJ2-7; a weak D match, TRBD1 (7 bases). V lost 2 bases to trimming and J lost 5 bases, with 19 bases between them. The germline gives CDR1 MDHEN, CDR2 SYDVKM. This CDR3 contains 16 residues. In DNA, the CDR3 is TGTGCCAGCAGTTTAGAGGTAGGGCAGGGGGGCCACGAGCAGTACTTC. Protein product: CASSLEVGQGGHEQYF.

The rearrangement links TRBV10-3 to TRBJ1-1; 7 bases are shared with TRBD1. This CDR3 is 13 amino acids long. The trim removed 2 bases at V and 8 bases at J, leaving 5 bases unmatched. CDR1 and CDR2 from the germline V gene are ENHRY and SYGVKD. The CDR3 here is CAISEGTVLEAFF. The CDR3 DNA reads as TGTGCCATCAGTGAGGGGACAGTTTTAGAAGCTTTCTTT.

The CDR3 DNA reads as TGTGCCATCGGCGGGGTGAGCGGCGGGGAGCTGTTTTTT. Protein: CAIGGVSGGELFF. The chain employs TRBV10-3 and TRBJ2-2, with D tentatively TRBD2 (6 bases). The V end was cut by 8 bases, the J end by 7 bases, with 14 bases between. This CDR3 is built from 13 residues. CDR1 and CDR2 from the germline V gene are ENHRY and SYGVKD.

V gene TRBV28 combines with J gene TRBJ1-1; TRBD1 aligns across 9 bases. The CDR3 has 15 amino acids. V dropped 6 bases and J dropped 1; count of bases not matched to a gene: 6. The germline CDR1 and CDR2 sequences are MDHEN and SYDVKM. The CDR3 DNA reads TGTGCCAGCAGCTGGAACAGGGGGCGGAACACTGAAGCTTTCTTT. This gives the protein CASSWNRGRNTEAFF.

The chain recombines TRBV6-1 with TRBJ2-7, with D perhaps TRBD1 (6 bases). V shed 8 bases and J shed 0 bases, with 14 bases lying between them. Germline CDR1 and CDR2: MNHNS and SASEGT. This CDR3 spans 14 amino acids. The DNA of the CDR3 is TGTGCCAGCGAAGACAGGAGATACTCCTACGAGCAGTACTTC. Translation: CASEDRRYSYEQYF.

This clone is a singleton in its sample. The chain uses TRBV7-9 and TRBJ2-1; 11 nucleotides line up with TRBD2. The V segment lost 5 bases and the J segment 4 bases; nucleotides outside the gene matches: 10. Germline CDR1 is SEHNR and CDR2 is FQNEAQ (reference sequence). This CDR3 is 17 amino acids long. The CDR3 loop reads CASSPRRLAGIYNEQFF. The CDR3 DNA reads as TGTGCCAGCAGCCCCCGACGACTAGCGGGAATTTACAATGAGCAGTTCTTC.

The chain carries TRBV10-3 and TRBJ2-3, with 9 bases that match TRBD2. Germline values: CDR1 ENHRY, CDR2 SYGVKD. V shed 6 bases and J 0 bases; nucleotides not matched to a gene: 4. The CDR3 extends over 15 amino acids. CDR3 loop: CAIRPTSGSTDTQYF. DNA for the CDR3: TGTGCCATCAGACCCACTAGCGGGAGCACAGATACGCAGTATTTT.

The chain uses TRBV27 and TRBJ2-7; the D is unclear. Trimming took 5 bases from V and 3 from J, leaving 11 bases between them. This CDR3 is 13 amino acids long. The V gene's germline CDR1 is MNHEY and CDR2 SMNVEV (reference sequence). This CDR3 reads CASSLTLGYEQYF. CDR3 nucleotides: TGTGCCAGCAGTCTAACCCTAGGCTACGAGCAGTACTTC.

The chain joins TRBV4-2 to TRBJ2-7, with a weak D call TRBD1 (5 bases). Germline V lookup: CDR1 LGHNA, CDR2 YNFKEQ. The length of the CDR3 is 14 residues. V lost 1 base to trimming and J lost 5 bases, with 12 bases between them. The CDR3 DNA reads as TGTGCCAGCAGCCAAGTGGGCAGGGCCAACGAGCAGTACTTC. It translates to CASSQVGRANEQYF.

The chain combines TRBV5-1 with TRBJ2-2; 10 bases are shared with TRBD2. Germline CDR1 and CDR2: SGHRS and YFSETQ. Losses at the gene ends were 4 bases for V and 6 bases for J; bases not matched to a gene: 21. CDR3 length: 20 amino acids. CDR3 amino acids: CASSSPEPLAGAARAGELFF. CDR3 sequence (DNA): TGCGCCAGCAGCAGCCCCGAGCCTCTAGCGGGAGCCGCCCGGGCCGGGGAGCTGTTTTTT.